The source of this T cell receptor (beta chain) is a study of blood T cell repertoires in COVID-19. Study in general: Sources were T cells, B-cell-depleted T cells, or PBMCs; the material itself was cDNA or gDNA.

Per the authors' pipeline: Estimation of nucleated cell counts was performed using reference gene primer amplification. Produced via immunoSEQ multiplex PCR; TCRdb's table is partial and in-frame only. V, J and clone size reflect that table, while D and trimming were determined from the DNA. The sample has about 110,000 clones, around 83% seen once. Trimming pared 2 bases from V and 1 base from J, leaving 6 bases between. CDR3 length: 13 amino acids. Germline-derived CDR1 and CDR2 are SGDLS and YYNGEE. Sequencing was performed on peripheral blood. This sequence was found in a woman at least 80 years old with active or convalescent COVID-19. V and J are TRBV9 and TRBJ1-1; D is undetermined. This chain's CDR3 is CASSVLQNTEAFF. CDR3 sequence (DNA): TGTGCCAGCAGCGTGTTACAGAACACTGAAGCTTTCTTT. Complete variable domain (other parts from reference TRBV9 and TRBJ1-1): DSGVTQTPKHLITATGQRVTLRCSPRSGDLSVYWYQQSLDQGLQFLIQYYNGEERAKGNILERFSAQQFPDLHSELNLSSLELGDSALYFCASSVLQNTEAFFGQGTRLTVV.